These 19 T cell receptor beta chains share one sample of origin, sequenced in a study of cytomegalovirus exposure and HLA in healthy donors. The PCR ran on 60 Vbeta and 13 Jbeta primers. Generated by immunoSEQ multiplex PCR, the TCRdb table keeps only in-frame clones and is missing some. The table has about 200,000 clones, 60% to 85% seen once. Sample: PBMCs. These receptors came from a man aged 35 to 55 in good health and CMV-seronegative.

The rearrangement links TRBV5-1 to TRBJ2-1; a possible D gene is TRBD1 (6 bases). The CDR3 length is 14 residues. The germline V and J ends were trimmed by 5 bases and 1 base, with 10 bases remaining between them. CDR1 SGHRS and CDR2 YFSETQ come from the germline V gene. The CDR3 region has the DNA TGCGCCAGCAGGCTACAGGGATCCTACAATGAGCAGTTCTTC. It is translated as CASRLQGSYNEQFF. Together with reference TRBV5-1 and TRBJ2-1, the CDR3 gives the full variable domain: KAGVTQTPRYLIKTRGQQVTLSCSPISGHRSVSWYQQTPGQGLQFLFEYFSETQRNKGNFPGRFSGRQFSNSRSEMNVSTLELGDSALYLCASRLQGSYNEQFFGPGTRLTVL.

This rearrangement joins TRBV11-2 to TRBJ2-5; TRBD2 matches at 9 bases. V shed 1 base and J 5 bases; nucleotides not matched to a gene: 8. Germline lookup yields CDR1 SGHAT and CDR2 FQNNGV. There are 16 residues in the CDR3. CDR3 coding DNA: TGTGCCAGCAGCTTAGGTATCAGCGGGAGGAAGGAGACCCAGTACTTC. Amino acids: CASSLGISGRKETQYF.

This chain uses TRBV10-3 with TRBJ1-2; possibly TRBD1 for D (5 bases). This CDR3 has 14 amino acids. Germline V gene lookup returns CDR1 ENHRY and CDR2 SYGVKD. Trimming took 4 bases from V and 1 from J, leaving 10 bases between them. The CDR3 is CAISGGTVNYGYTF. CDR3 bases: TGTGCCATCAGTGGAGGGACTGTTAACTATGGCTACACCTTC.

This clone was observed a handful of times. The genes are TRBV5-1 and TRBJ1-1, with D possibly being TRBD1 (5 bases). Germline V gene sequence: CDR1 SGHRS, CDR2 YFSETQ. V lost 2 bases and J 5 bases, leaving 16 bases between the germline ends. The CDR3 runs 15 residues. CDR3 in amino acids: CASSLSGAYGTEAFF. In DNA, the CDR3 is TGCGCCAGCAGCTTATCTGGGGCCTACGGGACTGAAGCTTTCTTT.

J is TRBJ2-3 and V is TRBV6-1, with TRBD1 matching 7 bases. This CDR3 has 17 amino acids. J was trimmed by 0 bases and V by 4 bases; bases with no gene match: 10. The germline gives CDR1 MNHNS, CDR2 SASEGT. CDR3 bases: TGTGCCAGCAGTGGAGGGAAACCGGGACAGAGCACAGATACGCAGTATTTT. Residues: CASSGGKPGQSTDTQYF.

The chain combines TRBV29-1 with TRBJ2-1; no definite D call. The V end was cut by 3 bases, the J end by 4 bases, with 7 bases between. Germline V lookup: CDR1 SQVTM, CDR2 ANQGSEA. This CDR3 has 12 amino acids. CDR3 nucleotide sequence: TGCAGCGTTGATATAGCATACAATGAGCAGTTCTTC. This encodes CSVDIAYNEQFF.

The gene calls are TRBV12-5 and TRBJ1-2; TRBD1 matches 8 bases. Germline-derived CDR1 and CDR2 are LGHNT and FRNRAP. This CDR3 has 13 residues. V dropped 6 bases and J dropped 8; count of bases not matched to a gene: 8. The CDR3 loop reads CASGPGGLGGYTF. The CDR3 region has the DNA TGTGCTAGTGGCCCAGGGGGCCTAGGAGGCTACACCTTC.

This clone has just a few counts. The J gene is TRBJ2-7, the V gene TRBV2; D might be TRBD1 (8 bases). The CDR3 loop spans 15 amino acids. The germline gives CDR1 SNHLY, CDR2 FYNNEI. The ends were cut back, 3 bases at V and 5 bases at J, with 17 bases in the middle. The CDR3 region is CASSEGTGGVNEQYF. For the CDR3, the DNA is TGTGCCAGCAGTGAGGGTACAGGGGGGGTCAACGAGCAGTACTTC.

This sequence joins TRBV7-3 and TRBJ2-2, with TRBD2 identical over 7 bases. Losses at the gene ends were 3 bases for V and 7 bases for J; bases not matched to a gene: 2. The CDR3 loop spans 13 amino acids. Germline-derived CDR1 and CDR2 are SGHTA and FQGTGA. CDR3 residues: CASSFGEGGELFF. Here the CDR3 DNA reads TGTGCCAGCAGCTTTGGGGAGGGCGGGGAGCTGTTTTTT.

This sequence joins TRBV5-5 and TRBJ1-6, with 10 nucleotides matching TRBD1. From germline, CDR1 is SGHKS and CDR2 YYEKEE (reference sequence). The V segment lost 4 bases and the J segment 10 bases; nucleotides outside the gene matches: 5. This CDR3 has 14 residues. The CDR3 DNA reads as TGTGCCAGCAGCCCCGGGACAGGGGCATCACCCCTCCACTTT. Protein: CASSPGTGASPLHF. The full variable domain, with the rest looked up from reference TRBV5-5 and TRBJ1-6, is DAGVTQSPTHLIKTRGQQVTLRCSPISGHKSVSWYQQVLGQGPQFIFQYYEKEERGRGNFPDRFSARQFPNYSSELNVNALLLGDSALYLCASSPGTGASPLHFGNGTRLTVT.

The V call is TRBV7-9, the J call TRBJ2-7; 7 bases fit TRBD1. J was trimmed by 3 bases and V by 5 bases; bases with no gene match: 10. Germline-derived CDR1 and CDR2 are SEHNR and FQNEAQ (reference sequence). The CDR3 runs to 15 residues. The chain's CDR3 is CASSLKNRGGYEQYF. The CDR3 nucleotides are TGTGCCAGCAGCCTCAAGAACAGGGGTGGCTACGAGCAGTACTTC.

The chain joins TRBV9 to TRBJ1-1, with D maybe TRBD1 (5 bases). From germline, CDR1 is SGDLS and CDR2 YYNGEE. The germline V and J ends were trimmed by 3 bases and 1 base, with 13 bases remaining between them. The CDR3 has 15 residues. The CDR3 DNA reads TGTGCCAGCAGCGGACATTTAACAGGGAACACTGAAGCTTTCTTT. This codes for CASSGHLTGNTEAFF. The full variable domain, its missing parts supplied by reference TRBV9 and TRBJ1-1, is DSGVTQTPKHLITATGQRVTLRCSPRSGDLSVYWYQQSLDQGLQFLIQYYNGEERAKGNILERFSAQQFPDLHSELNLSSLELGDSALYFCASSGHLTGNTEAFFGQGTRLTVV.

This rearrangement joins TRBV5-1 to TRBJ1-3; tentatively, D is TRBD1 (6 bases). V gave up 4 bases and J gave up 4 bases, with 9 bases separating them. CDR1 is SGHRS and CDR2 is YFSETQ in the germline V gene. The CDR3 is made up of 13 amino acids. The CDR3 loop reads CASSRTDGNTIYF. DNA for the CDR3: TGCGCCAGCAGCAGGACAGACGGAAACACCATATATTTT. Full variable domain (remainder filled in from reference TRBV5-1 and TRBJ1-3): KAGVTQTPRYLIKTRGQQVTLSCSPISGHRSVSWYQQTPGQGLQFLFEYFSETQRNKGNFPGRFSGRQFSNSRSEMNVSTLELGDSALYLCASSRTDGNTIYFGEGSWLTVV.

This chain uses TRBV4-3 with TRBJ1-6, with 7 positions matching TRBD1. The germline V gene has CDR1 LGHNA and CDR2 YSLEER. The CDR3 is 15 residues long. Germline trimming cut 1 base from V and 10 bases from J; bases unmatched to any gene: 7. CDR3 sequence: CASSQGSGGGSPLHF. The CDR3 DNA reads as TGCGCCAGCAGCCAAGGGTCAGGGGGTGGATCACCCCTCCACTTT.

This rearrangement joins TRBV10-3 to TRBJ1-2, with a tentative D call TRBD1 (5 bases). The CDR3 is 15 amino acids. Trimming cost V 2 bases and J 4 bases, with 14 bases left between them. Germline loops: CDR1 ENHRY, CDR2 SYGVKD. In DNA form, the CDR3 reads TGTGCCATCAGTGAGCCGACTCGTACAGGCTATGGCTACACCTTC. Translation: CAISEPTRTGYGYTF.

This chain joins TRBV6-6 and TRBJ1-5; D is perhaps TRBD1 (5 bases). CDR3 length equals 15 residues. CDR1 is MNHNY, CDR2 SVGAGI, per germline (reference sequence). Between the trimmed V and J ends, which lost 4 bases and 5 bases, there was a span of 15 bases. CDR3 amino acids: CASSSGQTRDQPQHF. CDR3 coding DNA: TGTGCCAGCAGTTCTGGACAAACAAGGGATCAGCCCCAGCATTTT.

This clone was found a few times. The J gene is TRBJ1-1, the V gene TRBV4-3; D may be TRBD1 (5 bases). Germline CDR1 reads LGHNA; CDR2 reads YSLEER. The CDR3 covers 15 residues. V shed 0 bases and J shed 4 bases, with 12 bases lying between them. For the CDR3, the DNA is TGCGCCAGCAGCCAAGAACCGGGGGTTATCACTGAAGCTTTCTTT. Protein sequence: CASSQEPGVITEAFF.

This sequence joins TRBV7-2 and TRBJ1-6; 7 positions match TRBD1. Trimming at V came to 5 bases and at J to 8 bases, leaving 9 bases not matched to a gene. Germline V lookup: CDR1 SGHTA, CDR2 FQGNSA. The CDR3 is 15 amino acids. CDR3 nucleotide sequence: TGTGCCAGCAGCAAACGACAGGGTGGAGATTCACCCCTCCACTTT. Protein: CASSKRQGGDSPLHF.

V gene TRBV4-2 combines with J gene TRBJ2-1; D gene uncertain. The CDR3 is 15 amino acids. Per germline, CDR1 LGHNA and CDR2 YNFKEQ. Between the trimmed V and J ends, which lost 0 bases and 8 bases, there was a span of 14 bases. The CDR3 protein is CASSQDNRGQDEQFF. The CDR3 region has the DNA TGTGCCAGCAGCCAAGATAATAGAGGCCAAGATGAGCAGTTCTTC.